The clone carrying this T cell receptor (beta chain) was observed a few times. The antigen is not known. The sample originates from a study of early T cells in non-severe SARS-CoV-2 infection. Study observations and caveats: Clonotype matching in VDJdb favored anti-spike CD8 responses and did not capture private and CD4 specificities.

TCRdb re-called the 5' RACE reads through MiXCR, storing one row per CDR3 protein. The table lists more than 95,000 distinct CDR3 sequences, 11% of them singletons, with just over 4.5% in the top ten. The CDR3 has 15 amino acids. The germline V gene has CDR1 LNHDA and CDR2 SQIVND (reference sequence). Trimming shortened V by 4 bases and J by 0 bases, and 13 bases separated the two germline ends. The TCR sequence derives from an adult who was a healthcare worker with PCR-confirmed SARS-CoV-2 infection or an uninfected control (not recorded which). Sequences were derived from whole blood, sampled at baseline. The chain joins TRBV19 to TRBJ2-7; D is perhaps TRBD2 (6 bases). CDR3 sequence (DNA): TGTGCCAGTAGTACGTCTAGCGCAAGCTCCTACGAGCAGTACTTC. It specifies CASSTSSASSYEQYF.